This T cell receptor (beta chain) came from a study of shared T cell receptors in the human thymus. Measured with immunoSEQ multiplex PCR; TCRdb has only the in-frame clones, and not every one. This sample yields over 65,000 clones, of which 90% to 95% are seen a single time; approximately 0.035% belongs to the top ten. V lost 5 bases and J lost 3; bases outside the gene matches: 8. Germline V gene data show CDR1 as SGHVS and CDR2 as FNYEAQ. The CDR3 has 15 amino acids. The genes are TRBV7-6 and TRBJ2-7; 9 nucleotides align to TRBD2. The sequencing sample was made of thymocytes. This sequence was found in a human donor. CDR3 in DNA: TGTGCCAGCAGCCCCGCCAGCGGGAGGAACTACGAGCAGTACTTC. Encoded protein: CASSPASGRNYEQYF.